Below, 28 T cell receptor beta chains from the same sample are listed, as sequenced in a study of beta chain features in type 1 diabetes (dated by TCRdb to between 2017 and 2018). Receptor libraries were prepared by the immunoSEQ multiplex PCR assay. The entire isolated RNA was reverse transcribed using the High Capacity cDNA Reverse Transcription Kit, and thus expressed TCRB transcripts were sequenced. The source is immuneACCESS, and TCRdb retained only in-frame sequences with V and J called. Part of the clones is not carried over; for the studies checked, unresolved V genes explain less than half of this, and the remainder is unexplained. The sample contains roughly 300,000 clones, roughly 8% of them found a single time. Around 0.44% of the sample comes from the top ten. Input material: central memory CD4+ T cells from blood. All receptors derive from a woman aged 18-29 years in good health.

This clone occurred a few times. The J gene is TRBJ2-3, the V gene TRBV7-9; D is perhaps TRBD2 (5 bases). CDR1 SEHNR and CDR2 FQNEAQ come from the germline V gene (reference sequence). V was shortened by 3 bases and J by 3 bases, with 7 bases between the two germline ends. There are 13 residues in the CDR3. CDR3 amino acids: CASSLWETDTQYF. Here the CDR3 DNA reads TGTGCCAGCAGCTTGTGGGAGACAGATACGCAGTATTTT.

The chain carries TRBV10-2 and TRBJ2-5; D remains unclear. V was shortened by 0 bases and J by 1 base, with 6 bases between the two germline ends. CDR3 length: 14 amino acids. Germline assignment: CDR1 WSHSY and CDR2 SAAADI. CDR3 protein: CASSESHLQETQYF. CDR3 sequence (DNA): TGCGCCAGCAGTGAGTCGCACCTCCAAGAGACCCAGTACTTC.

This clone turned up a few times. V usage is TRBV6-5 and J usage is TRBJ2-5; no clear D gene. Germline lookup yields CDR1 MNHEY and CDR2 SVGAGI. V was pared by 2 bases and J by 5 bases, with 9 bases between. The CDR3 runs 13 residues. The CDR3 reads CASSYPNSETQYF. DNA for the CDR3: TGTGCCAGCAGTTACCCGAACTCGGAGACCCAGTACTTC.

This clone was counted a single time. The V call is TRBV28, the J call TRBJ2-7; D assignment may be TRBD1 or TRBD2 (5 bases each). Germline loops: CDR1 MDHEN, CDR2 SYDVKM. Trimming cost V 10 bases and J 11 bases, with 24 bases left between them. This CDR3 has 13 residues. The CDR3 DNA reads as TGTGCCACCAGAGATCCTTCCGGGACGATGGAGTACTTC. It is translated as CATRDPSGTMEYF.

This chain uses TRBV15 with TRBJ1-2; unclear D gene. V was shortened by 3 bases and J by 2 bases, with 7 bases between the two germline ends. The CDR3 has 13 residues. Looked up from germline, CDR1 is LNHNV and CDR2 is YYDKDF (reference sequence). CDR3 in DNA: TGTGCCACCAGCAGCAGGCAGAACTATGGCTACACCTTC. It is translated as CATSSRQNYGYTF.

The chain recombines TRBV7-2 with TRBJ1-1; TRBD1 might be the D (5 bases). Trimming removed 5 bases from V and 2 bases from J, with 15 bases in between. The germline V gene has CDR1 SGHTA and CDR2 FQGNSA. The CDR3 covers 15 residues. DNA for the CDR3: TGTGCCAGCAGCCCCCAGGGCCTACTAAACACTGAAGCTTTCTTT. This translates into CASSPQGLLNTEAFF.

This clone was seen a handful of times. The chain has TRBV6-5 and TRBJ1-5; D gene uncertain. Germline-derived CDR1 and CDR2 are MNHEY and SVGAGI. Trimming shortened V by 2 bases and J by 4 bases, and 15 bases separated the two germline ends. This CDR3 spans 16 amino acids. The CDR3 DNA follows: TGTGCCAGCAGTTACGGGCTAGGTCCTAAGAATCAGCCCCAGCATTTT. Its protein is CASSYGLGPKNQPQHF.

The gene calls are TRBV7-8 and TRBJ2-5; 7 positions agree with TRBD1. Germline V lookup: CDR1 SGHVS, CDR2 FQNEAQ. CDR3 length: 14 amino acids. With V trimmed by 9 bases and J by 2 bases, 9 bases remained unmatched. Here the CDR3 DNA reads TGTGCCAGTAACACAGGGGAGTTACAAGAGACCCAGTACTTC. This encodes CASNTGELQETQYF.

This clone was counted only a few times. The chain has TRBV4-3 and TRBJ2-5; D is uncertain. The germline CDR1 and CDR2 sequences are LGHNA and YSLEER. This CDR3 contains 14 residues. Between the trimmed V and J ends, which lost 4 bases and 1 base, there was a span of 10 bases. Here the CDR3 reads CASSPRYPQETQYF. CDR3 coding DNA: TGCGCCAGCAGCCCTCGTTACCCCCAAGAGACCCAGTACTTC.

This clone occurred a few times. The rearrangement links TRBV28 to TRBJ2-2; 7 bases are shared with TRBD2. The V and J ends lost 2 bases and 3 bases, in that order; junction bases with no gene match: 3. The CDR3 runs to 15 residues. Germline assignment: CDR1 MDHEN and CDR2 SYDVKM. The CDR3 is CASSLGGSYTGELFF. CDR3 DNA: TGTGCCAGCAGTTTAGGCGGGAGTTACACCGGGGAGCTGTTTTTT.

The chain carries TRBV27 and TRBJ2-2, with 10 bases matching TRBD1. V dropped 5 bases and J dropped 4; count of bases not matched to a gene: 7. The CDR3 is 16 residues long. The germline gives CDR1 MNHEY, CDR2 SMNVEV (reference sequence). The CDR3 DNA reads as TGTGCCAGCAGTGGACCGGGACAGGGGACCACCGGGGAGCTGTTTTTT. Translation: CASSGPGQGTTGELFF.

Comment on this clone: The same CDR3 is also encoded by other DNA sequences in this sample. The chain employs TRBV4-3 and TRBJ2-6, with D unresolved. With 0 bases removed from V and 2 bases from J, the gap between germline ends came to 2 bases. The CDR3 loop spans 14 amino acids. Germline loops: CDR1 LGHNA, CDR2 YSLEER. The CDR3 DNA reads TGCGCCAGCAGCCAAGAAACTGGGGCCAACGTCCTGACTTTC. Translated: CASSQETGANVLTF.

This rearrangement joins TRBV6-4 to TRBJ2-2, with 9 bases lining up with TRBD2. J lost 1 base, V lost 5 bases, and 2 bases had no gene match. The CDR3 length is 15 residues. Germline V CDR1 and CDR2: MRHNA, SNTAGT. The CDR3 DNA follows: TGTGCCAGCAGTCGGACTAGCGAGAACACCGGGGAGCTGTTTTTT. Protein sequence: CASSRTSENTGELFF.

CDR3 sequence: CASRLGSLSYNEQFF. The CDR3 DNA is TGTGCCAGCAGGCTGGGTAGTCTCTCCTACAATGAGCAGTTCTTC. The chain uses TRBV28 and TRBJ2-1; no definite D call. Per the germline V gene, CDR1 is MDHEN and CDR2 is SYDVKM. The CDR3 is 15 amino acids. V dropped 6 bases and J dropped 0 bases, with 12 bases sitting between them.

The CDR3 loop is CASSLPVVRAGANVLTF. CDR3 bases: TGTGCCAGCAGTTTACCTGTTGTACGGGCTGGGGCCAACGTCCTGACTTTC. The chain uses TRBV28 and TRBJ2-6; D unclear. The V end lost 2 bases, the J end lost 2 bases, and 13 bases lay between the germline ends. Looked up from germline, CDR1 is MDHEN and CDR2 is SYDVKM. This CDR3 is built from 17 residues.

This clone was seen more than once but under ten times. Other nucleotide sequences from this sample produce the same CDR3. The rearrangement links TRBV19 to TRBJ2-5; possibly TRBD1 or TRBD2 for D (6 bases each). Looked up from germline, CDR1 is LNHDA and CDR2 is SQIVND (reference sequence). This CDR3 has 13 amino acids. V dropped 5 bases and J dropped 5 bases, with 12 bases sitting between them. This CDR3 is CASSGGLWETQYF. CDR3 in DNA: TGTGCCAGTAGTGGGGGGCTCTGGGAGACCCAGTACTTC.

This sequence joins TRBV5-6 and TRBJ1-2, with 10 bases identical to TRBD1. The CDR3 length is 14 residues. Trimming took 4 bases from V and 2 from J; bases not matched to a gene: 2. Germline V gene sequence: CDR1 SGHDT, CDR2 YYEEEE. DNA of the CDR3: TGTGCCAGCAGCGGGACAGGGGTGAACTATGGCTACACCTTC. This sequence encodes CASSGTGVNYGYTF.

This clone was counted many times. In the same sample, other DNA sequences code for this CDR3. The chain employs TRBV28 and TRBJ1-5; 10 nucleotides line up with TRBD1. The length of the CDR3 is 14 residues. Germline values: CDR1 MDHEN, CDR2 SYDVKM. With V trimmed by 4 bases and J by 4 bases, 1 base remained unmatched. CDR3 region: CASSSGQGNQPQHF. CDR3 DNA sequence: TGTGCCAGCAGTTCGGGACAGGGGAATCAGCCCCAGCATTTT.

In this sample, this clone turned up a few times. V and J are TRBV1 and TRBJ2-2; TRBD2, the table's D call, was not compared with the DNA. TRBV1 constitutes a pseudogene. The CDR3 is 15 amino acids. Here the CDR3 DNA reads TGCACCAGCAGCCAACGACTGGAGAGCACCGGGGAGCTGTTTTTT. The encoded protein is CTSSQRLESTGELFF.

In this sample, this clone turned up a few times. The J gene is TRBJ1-2, the V gene TRBV4-3, with TRBD1 matching 7 bases. This CDR3 has 15 amino acids. V lost 4 bases to trimming and J lost 4 bases; unmatched junction nucleotides: 9. Germline V CDR1 and CDR2: LGHNA, YSLEER. The CDR3 region has the DNA TGCGCCAGCAGCCTTTACGACAGGGCGAGCTATGGCTACACCTTC. Its translation: CASSLYDRASYGYTF.

Only a few counts were recorded for this clone. The rearrangement links TRBV7-8 to TRBJ2-7; a weak D match, TRBD1 (5 bases). The CDR3 totals 15 residues. Deletions cut 4 bases from V and 3 bases from J, with 16 bases between. Germline loops: CDR1 SGHVS, CDR2 FQNEAQ. The CDR3 region has the DNA TGTGCCAGCAGCTCCGTTGGGGCAGGAATCTACGAGCAGTACTTC. Amino acids: CASSSVGAGIYEQYF. Looking up the rest from reference TRBV7-8 and TRBJ2-7 gives the full variable domain: GAGVSQSPRYKVAKRGQDVALRCDPISGHVSLFWYQQALGQGPEFLTYFQNEAQLDKSGLPSDRFFAERPEGSVSTLKIQRTQQEDSAVYLCASSSVGAGIYEQYFGPGTRLTVT.

The genes are TRBV2 and TRBJ1-1; the D is unclear. Between the trimmed V and J ends, which lost 2 bases and 7 bases, there was a span of 5 bases. This CDR3 comprises 11 residues. Germline CDR1 reads SNHLY; CDR2 reads FYNNEI. The CDR3 DNA reads as TGTGCCAGCAGTGAATACAGTGAAGCTTTCTTT. It codes for CASSEYSEAFF.

The CDR3 DNA is TGTGCCAGCACCCCCACAGGGATCCCCAGCTCCTACAATGAGCAGTTCTTC. It translates to CASTPTGIPSSYNEQFF. This chain joins TRBV2 and TRBJ2-1, with D possibly matching TRBD1 (6 bases). CDR3 size: 17 residues. CDR1 and CDR2 (germline): SNHLY, FYNNEI. With 7 bases removed from V and 0 bases from J, the gap between germline ends came to 19 bases.

V gene TRBV5-8 combines with J gene TRBJ1-5, with D hard to call. Germline CDR1 reads SGHTS; CDR2 reads YDEGEE. Trimming took off 4 bases at V and 3 bases at J, with 11 bases between the two ends. The CDR3 extends over 14 amino acids. CDR3 amino acids: CASSQESYNQPQHF. The CDR3 region has the DNA TGTGCCAGCAGCCAAGAAAGCTACAATCAGCCCCAGCATTTT.

This chain links TRBV18 with TRBJ2-2, with D possibly TRBD2 on 5 matching bases. The CDR3 is made up of 15 amino acids. CDR1 is KGHSH, CDR2 LQKENI, per germline. The V gene lost 2 bases and the J gene lost 5 bases, with 12 bases spanning the gap. CDR3 in amino acids: CASSPSGERTGELFF. CDR3 DNA sequence: TGTGCCAGCTCACCATCCGGGGAGAGAACCGGGGAGCTGTTTTTT.

This clone has only a few counts. This chain joins TRBV7-3 and TRBJ1-2; D is ambiguous. The CDR3 extends over 13 amino acids. V dropped 2 bases and J dropped 6 bases, with 10 bases sitting between them. CDR1 and CDR2 from the germline V gene are SGHTA and FQGTGA. CDR3 DNA: TGTGCCAGCAGCTTATCGGGGTCTGATGGCTACACCTTC. Protein: CASSLSGSDGYTF. Together with reference TRBV7-3 and TRBJ1-2, the CDR3 gives the full variable domain: GAGVSQTPSNKVTEKGKYVELRCDPISGHTALYWYRQSLGQGPEFLIYFQGTGAADDSGLPNDRFFAVRPEGSVSTLKIQRTERGDSAVYLCASSLSGSDGYTFGSGTRLTVV.

The genes are TRBV29-1 and TRBJ2-3; possibly TRBD1 for D (6 bases). V shed 6 bases and J shed 1 base, with 14 bases lying between them. CDR1 SQVTM and CDR2 ANQGSEA come from the germline V gene. The CDR3 spans 14 residues. The CDR3 nucleotides are TGCAGCGTGAGAGGGGGTACCGGCACAGATACGCAGTATTTT. Translation: CSVRGGTGTDTQYF.

The J gene is TRBJ1-2, the V gene TRBV5-1, with a weak D call TRBD1 (5 bases). V gave up 0 bases and J gave up 6 bases, with 18 bases separating them. This CDR3 is 16 amino acids long. Looked up from germline, CDR1 is SGHRS and CDR2 is YFSETQ. In DNA, the CDR3 is TGCGCCAGCAGCTTGGCTCAGGGTTTGCAGGGCCATGGCTACACCTTC. Residues: CASSLAQGLQGHGYTF.